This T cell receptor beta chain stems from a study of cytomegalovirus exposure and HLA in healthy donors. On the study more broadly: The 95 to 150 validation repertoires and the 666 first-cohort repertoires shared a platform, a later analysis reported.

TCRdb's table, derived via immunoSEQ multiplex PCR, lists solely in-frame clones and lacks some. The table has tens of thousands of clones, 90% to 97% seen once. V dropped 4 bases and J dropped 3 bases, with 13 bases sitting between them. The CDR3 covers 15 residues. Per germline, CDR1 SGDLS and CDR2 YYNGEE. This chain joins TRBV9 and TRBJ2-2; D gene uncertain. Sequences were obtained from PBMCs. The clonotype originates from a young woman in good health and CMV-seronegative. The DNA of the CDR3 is TGTGCCAGCAGCACAACACCCGTACACACCGGGGAGCTGTTTTTT. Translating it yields CASSTTPVHTGELFF.